This T cell receptor beta chain was recorded in a study of control samples from healthy donors and cancer patients. Repertoires were generated with immunoSEQ multiplex PCR, while TCRdb's copy carries only in-frame clones and drops some. The sample records about 160,000 clones, 94% being singletons. Germline assignment: CDR1 SGHRS and CDR2 YFSETQ. The CDR3 is made up of 17 amino acids. V lost 0 bases, J lost 4 bases, and 17 bases lay in between. The source of this sequence is a man aged 60 to 75 with colorectal cancer. The specimen was PBMCs. The V and J genes are TRBV5-1 and TRBJ1-3; TRBD1 might be the D (6 bases). The CDR3 protein is CASSLEFMSGAGNTIYF. CDR3 bases: TGCGCCAGCAGCTTGGAGTTTATGTCAGGGGCAGGAAACACCATATATTTT. Filled out from reference TRBV5-1 and TRBJ1-3, the complete variable domain reads KAGVTQTPRYLIKTRGQQVTLSCSPISGHRSVSWYQQTPGQGLQFLFEYFSETQRNKGNFPGRFSGRQFSNSRSEMNVSTLELGDSALYLCASSLEFMSGAGNTIYFGEGSWLTVV.